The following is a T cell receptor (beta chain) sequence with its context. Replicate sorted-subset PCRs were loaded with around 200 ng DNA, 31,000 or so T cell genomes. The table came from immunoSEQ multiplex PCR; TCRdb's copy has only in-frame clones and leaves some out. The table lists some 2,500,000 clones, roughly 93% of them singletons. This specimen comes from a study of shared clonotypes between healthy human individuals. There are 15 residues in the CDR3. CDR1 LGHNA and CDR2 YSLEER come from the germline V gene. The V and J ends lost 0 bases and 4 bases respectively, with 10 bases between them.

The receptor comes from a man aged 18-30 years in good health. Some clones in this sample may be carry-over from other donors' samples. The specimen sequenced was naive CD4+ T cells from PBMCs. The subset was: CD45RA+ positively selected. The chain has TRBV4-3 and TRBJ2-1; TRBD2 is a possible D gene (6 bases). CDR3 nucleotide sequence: TGCGCCAGCAGCCAAGAGGGGGGACGTTACAATGAGCAGTTCTTC. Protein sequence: CASSQEGGRYNEQFF.